A single sample gave rise to the 17 T cell receptor beta chains below, sequenced in a study of human T cells and chemical hapten exposure (dated by TCRdb to about 2021). Explained via the paper, the time point label denotes: patch test 1, 2 weeks after DPC sensitization. The sample's treatment or condition label, decoded: therapeutic diphenylcyclopropenone sensitization with weekly scalp DPC. Library generation was performed with RACE. Instrument used: NextSeq 500. The public reads were reanalyzed by TCRdb: fastp trimming at Q25, MiXCR alignment, in-frame beta chains only. Rows are unified per CDR3 protein, each entry keeping the most common DNA and genes. The sample table lists 90,000 to 120,000 distinct CDR3 sequences, roughly 9.6% of them with a count of one. The ten largest clonotypes hold around 3.6% of the sample. The specimen comprised whole blood, sampled in connection with sensitization to the hapten diphenylcyclopropenone (DPC). These receptors came from a woman aged 40 to 49 with alopecia areata. Some clones in this sample may be carry-over from other donors' samples.

The rearrangement uses TRBV7-9 and TRBJ2-4; TRBD1 or TRBD2 may be the D gene (6 bases each). Per the germline V gene, CDR1 is SEHNR and CDR2 is FQNEAQ (reference sequence). The CDR3 totals 14 residues. Trimming took off 4 bases at V and 6 bases at J, with 13 bases between the two ends. The CDR3 DNA reads TGTGCCAGCAGCTCCCAAGGAGGGGGAAACATTCAGTACTTC. This encodes CASSSQGGGNIQYF.

This clonotype was observed a few times. The chain is built from TRBV28 and TRBJ1-3; 8 bases match TRBD1. The CDR3 spans 15 residues. J gave up 3 bases and V 9 bases, and 10 bases lay outside the gene matches. The V gene's germline CDR1 is MDHEN and CDR2 SYDVKM. The CDR3 sequence is CASSDRGIFGNTIYF. CDR3 sequence (DNA): TGTGCCAGTAGCGACAGGGGCATATTTGGAAACACCATATATTTT.

This clonotype was seen more than once but under ten times. The chain uses TRBV7-6 and TRBJ2-2; 9 bases are a match to TRBD2. Germline CDR1 and CDR2: SGHVS and FNYEAQ. The ends lost 5 bases at V and 6 bases at J; junction bases unmatched: 13. CDR3 length: 17 residues. In DNA form, the CDR3 reads TGTGCCAGCAGCCTGTGGGCAACGGCGGGAGGGCCCGGGGAGCTGTTTTTT. Translating it yields CASSLWATAGGPGELFF.

V is TRBV11-2 and J is TRBJ2-7, with a tentative D call TRBD1 (6 bases). In germline, CDR1 is SGHAT, CDR2 FQNNGV. V lost 1 base and J 6 bases, leaving 10 bases between the germline ends. The CDR3 totals 13 residues. The CDR3 nucleotides are TGTGCCAGCAGCTTAGCAGGGGCGCGCGAGCAGTACTTC. It specifies CASSLAGAREQYF.

This clonotype was detected a few times. The V gene is TRBV30, the J gene TRBJ2-3, with D possibly called TRBD1 or TRBD2 (5 bases each). V lost 1 base and J 7 bases, leaving 21 bases between the germline ends. Per the germline V gene, CDR1 is GTSNPN and CDR2 is SVGIG (reference sequence). The CDR3 contains 16 residues. The CDR3 loop is CAWSGGKAVGVNTQYF. The CDR3 nucleotides are TGTGCCTGGAGTGGGGGGAAAGCGGTTGGCGTTAATACGCAGTATTTT.

This clonotype was picked up one time. V usage is TRBV12-3 or TRBV12-4 and J usage is TRBJ2-1; 9 positions match TRBD2. The CDR3 runs to 15 residues. The trim removed 3 bases at V and 6 bases at J, leaving 6 bases unmatched. This chain's CDR3 is CASSLVSGSANEQFF. The CDR3 nucleotides read TGTGCCAGCAGTTTGGTTAGCGGGAGCGCCAATGAGCAGTTCTTC.

This clonotype was seen repeatedly, ten times or more. The rearrangement links TRBV20-1 to TRBJ1-5; possible D gene TRBD1, 5 bases. This CDR3 spans 12 amino acids. The V end lost 2 bases, the J end lost 7 bases, and 9 bases lay between the germline ends. Germline V CDR1 and CDR2: DFQATT, SNEGSKA (reference sequence). Here the CDR3 reads CSARPGGQPQHF. The CDR3 DNA reads TGCAGTGCTAGACCGGGGGGACAGCCCCAGCATTTT.

This clonotype has at least ten counts. The chain joins TRBV30 to TRBJ1-1; no clear D. The V and J ends lost 0 bases and 5 bases respectively, with 10 bases between them. Germline CDR1 and CDR2: GTSNPN and SVGIG (reference sequence). CDR3 length equals 13 residues. In DNA form, the CDR3 reads TGTGCCTGGAGTGTCGGTCGTACGACTGAAGCTTTCTTT. Protein: CAWSVGRTTEAFF.

This clonotype was found a few times. CDR3 protein: CASSSPGTGGWEQYF. As DNA, the CDR3 is TGTGCCAGCAGTTCCCCCGGGACAGGGGGCTGGGAGCAGTACTTC. The V and J genes are TRBV28 and TRBJ2-7; 12 positions agree with TRBD1. Trimming cost V 4 bases and J 7 bases; bases outside gene matches: 8. This CDR3 comprises 15 residues. From germline, CDR1 is MDHEN and CDR2 SYDVKM.

This clonotype has just a few counts. The chain is built from TRBV7-9 and TRBJ1-3; a weak D match, TRBD1 (5 bases). The CDR3 runs to 15 residues. Germline V lookup: CDR1 SEHNR, CDR2 FQNEAQ (reference sequence). V gave up 3 bases and J gave up 6 bases, with 15 bases separating them. The CDR3 DNA follows: TGTGCCAGCAGCTTGAATACAGAAGGGGAAAACACCATATATTTT. As protein: CASSLNTEGENTIYF.

This clonotype occurred a few times. J is TRBJ2-5 and V is TRBV30; TRBD2 is a possible D gene (5 bases). Germline CDR1 GTSNPN, CDR2 SVGIG (reference sequence). This CDR3 is built from 12 residues. Deletions cut 5 bases from V and 1 base from J, with 8 bases between. CDR3: CAWLAAQETQYF. CDR3 sequence (DNA): TGTGCCTGGCTAGCTGCCCAAGAGACCCAGTACTTC.

This clonotype was found a few times. The chain is built from TRBV12-3 or TRBV12-4 and TRBJ2-1; D gene uncertain. V lost 3 bases and J lost 4, with 16 bases in between. CDR3 length equals 16 residues. The CDR3 DNA follows: TGTGCCAGCAGTTTGAGGTCAGAAGAAGGATACAATGAGCAGTTCTTC. This sequence encodes CASSLRSEEGYNEQFF.

The chain has TRBV2 and TRBJ1-3; no clear D. The CDR3 totals 15 residues. CDR1 and CDR2 from the germline V gene are SNHLY and FYNNEI. The V gene lost 8 bases and the J gene lost 0 bases, with 14 bases spanning the gap. The CDR3 loop is CASLGSGASGNTIYF. CDR3 DNA sequence: TGTGCCAGCCTGGGGTCAGGAGCCTCTGGAAACACCATATATTTT. The variable domain in full, with the rest retrieved from reference TRBV2 and TRBJ1-3, is EPEVTQTPSHQVTQMGQEVILRCVPISNHLYFYWYRQILGQKVEFLVSFYNNEISEKSEIFDDQFSVERPDGSNFTLKIRSTKLEDSAMYFCASLGSGASGNTIYFGEGSWLTVV.

This clonotype came up a few times. The chain is built from TRBV29-1 and TRBJ2-7; 14 bases line up with TRBD2. The junction had 8 bases not matched to a gene; V was cut back by 7 bases and J by 6 bases. The germline V gene encodes CDR1 SQVTM and CDR2 ANQGSEA. The CDR3 is 14 residues long. CDR3 loop: CSARGLAGGGEQYF. For the CDR3, the DNA is TGCAGCGCCCGAGGACTAGCGGGAGGTGGCGAGCAGTACTTC.

There are a few counts of this clonotype. V gene TRBV3-1 combines with J gene TRBJ2-7; D might be TRBD1 or TRBD2, each matching 5 bases. The germline V gene encodes CDR1 LGHDT and CDR2 YNNKEL (reference sequence). The CDR3 is made up of 15 amino acids. Trimming cost V 2 bases and J 5 bases, with 16 bases left between them. In nucleotides, the CDR3 is TGTGCCAGCAGCCAAAATTCCGGGACCAGAAACGAGCAGTACTTC. This encodes CASSQNSGTRNEQYF.

The chain combines TRBV9 with TRBJ2-3; D is ambiguous. V lost 4 bases and J 2 bases, leaving 11 bases between the germline ends. This CDR3 comprises 14 residues. Germline assignment: CDR1 SGDLS and CDR2 YYNGEE. CDR3 amino acids: CASSPGRHTDTQYF. As DNA, the CDR3 is TGTGCCAGCAGCCCCGGGCGGCACACAGATACGCAGTATTTT.

This clonotype was detected only a few times. The rearrangement joins TRBV27 to TRBJ2-7; tentatively, D is TRBD1 or TRBD2 (5 bases each). With 5 bases removed from V and 1 base from J, the gap between germline ends came to 15 bases. The V gene's germline CDR1 is MNHEY and CDR2 SMNVEV (reference sequence). The CDR3 spans 15 residues. The CDR3 nucleotides are TGTGCCAGCAGTGCTCCCGGGACGGCTTCCTACGAGCAGTACTTC. The encoded protein is CASSAPGTASYEQYF.